Listed below are T cell receptor beta chains from one sample, sequenced in a study of blood T cell repertoires in COVID-19. The table came from immunoSEQ multiplex PCR; TCRdb's copy has only in-frame clones and leaves some out. The sample lists tens of thousands of clones; 80% to 90% were seen once. Sequences were obtained from peripheral blood. The receptors were sampled from a woman at least 80 years old with acute or convalescent COVID-19. Each CDR3 is given with its conserved first and last residue. D genes are given only for firm matches. Clone size, where shown, is once, few, many, or a class for clones that have expanded.

D	V	J	size	CDR3	DNA
TRBD1	TRBV5-1	TRBJ1-1	-	CASSPYRDSEAFF	TGCGCCAGCAGCCCCTATCGGGACAGTGAAGCTTTCTTT
TRBD1	TRBV5-1	TRBJ2-7	-	CASSLQGTNYEQYF	TGCGCCAGCAGCTTACAGGGGACAAACTACGAGCAGTACTTC
-	TRBV30	TRBJ1-4	-	CAWSSGAGSVATNEKLFF	TGTGCCTGGAGCTCAGGGGCGGGCAGTGTGGCAACTAATGAAAAACTGTTTTTT
-	TRBV2	TRBJ2-5	-	CASSDEAGPQETQYF	TGTGCCAGCAGTGACGAGGCGGGACCCCAAGAGACCCAGTACTTC
TRBD2	TRBV6-5	TRBJ2-7	-	CASSKPGLAYEQYF	TGTGCCAGCAGTAAACCGGGACTAGCTTACGAGCAGTACTTC
-	TRBV20-1	TRBJ2-3	-	CSGEAPDTQYF	TGCAGTGGGGAGGCACCAGATACGCAGTATTTT
-	TRBV6-5	TRBJ2-5	-	CASEAGTSETQYF	TGTGCCAGCGAGGCGGGGACCTCGGAGACCCAGTACTTC
-	TRBV18	TRBJ1-3	-	CASSPSGARNTIYF	TGTGCCAGCTCACCATCAGGGGCTAGAAACACCATATATTTT
-	TRBV19	TRBJ1-1	-	CASSIIREGLSF	TGTGCCAGTAGTATCATCAGGGAGGGCCTTAGCTTT
TRBD1	TRBV10-3	TRBJ2-7	-	CAISESVDRGIYEQYF	TGTGCCATCAGTGAGTCTGTGGACAGGGGGATTTACGAGCAGTACTTC
-	TRBV3-1/TRBV3-2	TRBJ2-3	-	CASSQDQGRVGTDTQYF	TGTGCCAGCAGCCAAGATCAAGGGCGGGTAGGCACAGATACGCAGTATTTT
-	TRBV29-1	TRBJ1-2	-	CSVSTGRTNYGYTF	TGCAGCGTTAGTACAGGGCGGACTAACTATGGCTACACCTTC
-	TRBV3-1/TRBV3-2	TRBJ1-2	-	CASSHRGLSPTWGYTF	TGTGCCAGCAGCCATAGAGGGTTGAGTCCCACCTGGGGCTACACCTTC
TRBD2	TRBV4-1	TRBJ2-1	-	CASSHEGSGLADNEQFF	TGCGCCAGCAGCCACGAAGGATCGGGACTAGCGGACAATGAGCAGTTCTTC
-	TRBV2	TRBJ1-2	-	CASRRDSKGGYTF	TGTGCCAGCAGGAGAGACAGCAAGGGTGGCTACACCTTC
-	TRBV7-9	TRBJ1-1	-	CASSTSTGTNTEAFF	TGTGCCAGCAGCACCTCAACAGGGACGAACACTGAAGCTTTCTTT
TRBD1	TRBV9	TRBJ1-2	-	CASSAQGGGYGYTF	TGTGCCAGCAGCGCCCAGGGGGGTGGATATGGCTACACCTTC
TRBD1	TRBV7-8	TRBJ2-5	-	CASSPGTAQETQYF	TGTGCCAGCAGCCCCGGGACAGCCCAAGAGACCCAGTACTTC
TRBD1	TRBV18	TRBJ1-5	once	CASSPPGQGARGNQPQHF	TGTGCCAGCTCACCACCAGGACAGGGGGCCCGGGGCAATCAGCCCCAGCATTTT
-	TRBV7-9	TRBJ1-1	-	CASIRLANTEAFF	TGTGCCAGCATTCGACTGGCAAACACTGAAGCTTTCTTT
TRBD2	TRBV19	TRBJ2-1	once	CASSRGPSGSYNEQFF	TGTGCCAGTAGTAGGGGCCCTAGCGGCTCCTACAATGAGCAGTTCTTC
TRBD2	TRBV3-1/TRBV3-2	TRBJ2-7	-	CASSHWTSGRSYEQYF	TGTGCCAGCAGCCATTGGACTAGCGGGAGGAGCTACGAGCAGTACTTC
TRBD2	TRBV7-3	TRBJ2-3	few	CASSSQSLAGDTRYF	TGTGCCAGCAGCTCTCAAAGCCTAGCGGGGGATACGCGGTATTTT
TRBD1	TRBV5-1	TRBJ1-2	-	CASSFTTGGNYGYTF	TGCGCCAGCAGCTTTACGACAGGGGGCAACTATGGCTACACCTTC
-	TRBV5-6	TRBJ1-5	-	CASSFRSTGGGANQPQHF	TGTGCCAGCAGCTTCCGCTCAACAGGTGGGGGGGCTAATCAGCCCCAGCATTTT
TRBD1	TRBV10-3	TRBJ1-1	few	CAISDDRVATEAFF	TGTGCCATCAGTGATGACAGGGTCGCTACTGAAGCTTTCTTT
-	TRBV2	TRBJ1-5	-	CARGIFRGPQPQHF	TGTGCCAGGGGAATTTTCAGGGGTCCCCAGCCCCAGCATTTT
-	TRBV7-8	TRBJ1-2	-	CASSLVVAGRTHASYGYTF	TGTGCCAGCAGCTTAGTTGTCGCGGGACGCACTCACGCCTCTTATGGCTACACCTTC
-	TRBV7-3	TRBJ2-5	few	CASSLLAQETQYF	TGTGCCAGCAGCTTATTAGCACAAGAGACCCAGTACTTC
-	TRBV18	TRBJ2-1	-	CASSPRTTKNEQFF	TGTGCCAGCTCACCACGTACGACAAAGAATGAGCAGTTCTTC
TRBD1	TRBV4-1	TRBJ1-2	-	CASSQPTGDSYGYTF	TGCGCCAGCAGCCAACCCACAGGGGATTCCTATGGCTACACCTTC
-	TRBV11-3	TRBJ2-1	-	CASSLGGSFKSGREQFF	TGTGCCAGCAGCTTAGGTGGTAGTTTTAAATCCGGTCGTGAGCAGTTCTTC
TRBD1	TRBV19	TRBJ1-1	-	CASSRILQGEPEAFF	TGTGCCAGTAGTAGGATCCTCCAGGGGGAGCCTGAAGCTTTCTTT
-	TRBV5-1	TRBJ2-5	-	CASSLGTALETQYF	TGCGCCAGCAGCTTAGGGACTGCCTTGGAGACCCAGTACTTC
TRBD1	TRBV6-1	TRBJ1-1	-	CASSDRDSMNTEAFF	TGTGCCAGCAGTGACCGGGACAGCATGAACACTGAAGCTTTCTTT